The present entry profiles one TCR beta chain with its context. The antigen is undetermined. The sample is drawn from a study of T cells after yellow fever vaccination. On the study more broadly: When fractions had low cell numbers, they were prepared with SMART-Seq v4 Ultra Low Input. Findings of the study overall: It was a weaker secondary response, yet one that peaked faster, at day 5 versus 15. Booster samples showed a return of most primary-vaccination clones (around 96% CD4, 88% CD8).

Production of TCR cDNA was by 5'RACE template switching, which also added a universal primer site and UMIs. One entry per CDR3 protein results from TCRdb running MiXCR on the 5' RACE reads. The repertoire has about 340,000 distinct CDR3 sequences, about 4% of them found once; the top ten carry 24%. The CDR3 contains 17 residues. V was clipped by 2 bases and J by 1 base; unmatched bases: 8. Germline values: CDR1 SGHRS, CDR2 YFSETQ. This material consisted of PBMCs, taken 5 days after the yellow fever booster vaccination. The TCR was taken from a young man who received the YFV17D yellow fever vaccine. V usage is TRBV5-1 and J usage is TRBJ2-2, with 7 bases aligning to TRBD1. DNA of the CDR3: TGCGCCAGCAGCTTAGCCGGGACAGTAGAGAACACCGGGGAGCTGTTTTTT. Its translation is CASSLAGTVENTGELFF.